This T cell receptor (beta chain) was observed in a study of cytomegalovirus exposure and HLA in healthy donors. To note about this clone: As yet, its antigen is unknown.

The CDR3 has 13 residues. The germline gives CDR1 LNHDA, CDR2 SQIVND (reference sequence). The V and J ends lost 8 bases and 6 bases respectively, with 13 bases between them. Study-level results: Common viral pathogens seemed to be connected with several of the most significant clusters, according to a later analysis. In vitro assays verified that a few CMV-associated chains recognized CMV antigens specifically. Sequencing depth across donors, presence/absence analyses assumed, was roughly uniform. The availability of immune exposure information extended only to CMV serostatus.

Vbeta (60) and Jbeta (13) primers were used in the PCR. Clones were read by immunoSEQ multiplex PCR, and TCRdb kept only the in-frame ones, dropping some. The sample totals 60,000 or so clones. The V gene is TRBV19, the J gene TRBJ2-2, with D unclear. The clonotype originates from a man in his forties or fifties in good health and CMV-seropositive. Sequencing was done on a sample of PBMCs. The CDR3: CASRPSAAGELFF. CDR3 DNA sequence: TGTGCCAGTCGCCCGAGCGCCGCCGGGGAGCTGTTTTTT. The full variable domain, its missing parts supplied by reference TRBV19 and TRBJ2-2, is DGGITQSPKYLFRKEGQNVTLSCEQNLNHDAMYWYRQDPGQGLRLIYYSQIVNDFQKGDIAEGYSVSREKKESFPLTVTSAQKNPTAFYLCASRPSAAGELFFGEGSRLTVL.